This record looks at one T cell receptor (beta chain) sequence and its context. A read error is likely, as this CDR3 ends without the conserved phenylalanine or tryptophan. TCRbeta libraries were built with three rounds of nested PCR, modified from ARM-PCR. TCRdb reprocessed the multiplex PCR reads via MiXCR and lists one record per CDR3 protein. This table holds around 100,000 distinct CDR3 sequences, roughly two thirds found once. The entry originates in a study of tumor and adjacent non-tumor tissue in lung cancer. No cell sorting was done before RNA was extracted from the tissue. This non-tumor lung sample came from over 3 cm beyond the tumor edge. The sequencing input was distant non-tumor lung tissue. The receptor's source is a man aged 25 to 40 with non-small cell lung cancer.

Here the CDR3 reads CASSHVRGREETQYS. The CDR3 DNA follows: TGCGCCAGCAGCCATGTCAGGGGGCGCGAAGAGACCCAGTACTCC. The rearrangement uses TRBV4-3 and TRBJ2-5; TRBD1 matches 8 bases. Germline assignment: CDR1 LGHNA and CDR2 YSLEER. This CDR3 region has 15 residues. After removal of 3 bases from V and 3 bases from J, the junction contained 6 bases not matched to a gene.